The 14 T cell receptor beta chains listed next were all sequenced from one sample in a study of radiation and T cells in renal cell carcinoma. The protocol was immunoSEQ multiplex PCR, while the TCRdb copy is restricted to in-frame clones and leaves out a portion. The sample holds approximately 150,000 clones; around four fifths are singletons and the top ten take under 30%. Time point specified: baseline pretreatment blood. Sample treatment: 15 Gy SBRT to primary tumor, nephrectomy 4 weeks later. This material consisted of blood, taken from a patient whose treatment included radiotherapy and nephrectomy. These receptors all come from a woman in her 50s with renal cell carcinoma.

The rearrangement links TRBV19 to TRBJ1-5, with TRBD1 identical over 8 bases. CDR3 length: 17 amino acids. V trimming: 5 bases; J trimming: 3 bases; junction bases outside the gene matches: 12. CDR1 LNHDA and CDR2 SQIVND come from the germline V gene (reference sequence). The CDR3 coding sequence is TGTGCCAGTAGTGTTCGGACAGGGCGGGTTTACAATCAGCCCCAGCATTTT. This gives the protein CASSVRTGRVYNQPQHF. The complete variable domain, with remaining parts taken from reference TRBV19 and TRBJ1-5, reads DGGITQSPKYLFRKEGQNVTLSCEQNLNHDAMYWYRQDPGQGLRLIYYSQIVNDFQKGDIAEGYSVSREKKESFPLTVTSAQKNPTAFYLCASSVRTGRVYNQPQHFGDGTRLSIL.

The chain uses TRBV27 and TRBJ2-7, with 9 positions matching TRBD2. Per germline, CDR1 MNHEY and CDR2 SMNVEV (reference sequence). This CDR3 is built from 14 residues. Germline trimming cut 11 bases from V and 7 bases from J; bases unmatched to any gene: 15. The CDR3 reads CACWAAGGLGEQYF. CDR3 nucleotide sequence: TGTGCCTGCTGGGCGGCGGGAGGGCTAGGGGAGCAGTACTTC.

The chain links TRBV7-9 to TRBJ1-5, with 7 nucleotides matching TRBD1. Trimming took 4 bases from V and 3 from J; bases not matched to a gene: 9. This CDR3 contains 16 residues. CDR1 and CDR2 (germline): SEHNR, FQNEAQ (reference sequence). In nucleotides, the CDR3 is TGTGCCAGCAGCTCCAAGAGCGACAGGGTCAATCAGCCCCAGCATTTT. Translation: CASSSKSDRVNQPQHF.

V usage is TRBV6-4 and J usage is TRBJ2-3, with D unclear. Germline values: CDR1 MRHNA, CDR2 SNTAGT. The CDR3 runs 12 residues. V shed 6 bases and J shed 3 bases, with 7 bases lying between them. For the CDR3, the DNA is TGTGCCAGCAGAAGCAGTACAGATACGCAGTATTTT. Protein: CASRSSTDTQYF.

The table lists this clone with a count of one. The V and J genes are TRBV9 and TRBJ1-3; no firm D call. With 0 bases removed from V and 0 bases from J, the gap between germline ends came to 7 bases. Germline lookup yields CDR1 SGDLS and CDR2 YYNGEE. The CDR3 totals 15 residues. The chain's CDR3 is CASSVVETSGNTIYF. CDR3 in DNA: TGTGCCAGCAGCGTAGTAGAGACCTCTGGAAACACCATATATTTT. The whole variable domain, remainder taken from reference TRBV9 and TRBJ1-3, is DSGVTQTPKHLITATGQRVTLRCSPRSGDLSVYWYQQSLDQGLQFLIQYYNGEERAKGNILERFSAQQFPDLHSELNLSSLELGDSALYFCASSVVETSGNTIYFGEGSWLTVV.

The CDR3 protein is CATSRLETGELFF. DNA of the CDR3: TGTGCCACCAGCAGACTGGAAACCGGGGAGCTGTTTTTT. The chain uses TRBV15 and TRBJ2-2; no reliable D call. V was cut by 2 bases and J by 5 bases, with 6 bases left in between. This CDR3 has 13 amino acids. The germline CDR1 and CDR2 sequences are LNHNV and YYDKDF (reference sequence).

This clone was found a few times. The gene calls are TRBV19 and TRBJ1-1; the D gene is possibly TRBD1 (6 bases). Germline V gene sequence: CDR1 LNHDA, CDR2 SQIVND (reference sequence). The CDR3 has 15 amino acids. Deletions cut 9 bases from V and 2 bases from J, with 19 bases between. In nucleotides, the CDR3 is TGTGCCAGCAATTCACGACAGGTGAGAAACACTGAAGCTTTCTTT. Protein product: CASNSRQVRNTEAFF.

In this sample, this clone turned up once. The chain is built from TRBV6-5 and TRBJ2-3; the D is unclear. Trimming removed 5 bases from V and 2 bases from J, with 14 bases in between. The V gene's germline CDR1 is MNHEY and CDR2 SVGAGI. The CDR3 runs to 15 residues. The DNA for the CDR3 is TGTGCCAGCAGTACCCCTACTGGGGTCACAGATACGCAGTATTTT. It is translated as CASSTPTGVTDTQYF.

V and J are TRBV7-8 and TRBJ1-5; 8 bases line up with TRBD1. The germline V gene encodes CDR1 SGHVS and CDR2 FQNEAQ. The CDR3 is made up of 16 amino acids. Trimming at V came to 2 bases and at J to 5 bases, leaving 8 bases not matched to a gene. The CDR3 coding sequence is TGTGCCAGCAGCTTATCGGGCAGGGGGCTCCATCAGCCCCAGCATTTT. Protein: CASSLSGRGLHQPQHF.

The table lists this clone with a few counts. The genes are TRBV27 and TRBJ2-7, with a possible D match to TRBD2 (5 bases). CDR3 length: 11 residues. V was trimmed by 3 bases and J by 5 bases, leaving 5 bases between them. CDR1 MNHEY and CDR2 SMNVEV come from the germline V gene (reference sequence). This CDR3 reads CASSFGDEQYF. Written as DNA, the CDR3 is TGTGCCAGCAGTTTCGGGGACGAGCAGTACTTC.

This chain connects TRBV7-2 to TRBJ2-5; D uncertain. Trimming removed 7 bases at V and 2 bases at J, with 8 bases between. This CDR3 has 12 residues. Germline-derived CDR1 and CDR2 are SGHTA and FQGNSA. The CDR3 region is CASNKQQETQYF. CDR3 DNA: TGTGCCAGCAACAAGCAACAAGAGACCCAGTACTTC. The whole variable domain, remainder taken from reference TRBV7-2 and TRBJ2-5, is GAGVSQSPSNKVTEKGKDVELRCDPISGHTALYWYRQSLGQGLEFLIYFQGNSAPDKSGLPSDRFSAERTGGSVSTLTIQRTQQEDSAVYLCASNKQQETQYFGPGTRLLVL.

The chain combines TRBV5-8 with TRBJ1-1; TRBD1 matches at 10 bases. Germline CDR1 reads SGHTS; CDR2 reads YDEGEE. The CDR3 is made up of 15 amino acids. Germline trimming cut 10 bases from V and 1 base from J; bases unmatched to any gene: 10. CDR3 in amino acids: CAARLRDRGNTEAFF. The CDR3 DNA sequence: TGTGCCGCCCGACTCCGGGACAGGGGGAACACTGAAGCTTTCTTT.

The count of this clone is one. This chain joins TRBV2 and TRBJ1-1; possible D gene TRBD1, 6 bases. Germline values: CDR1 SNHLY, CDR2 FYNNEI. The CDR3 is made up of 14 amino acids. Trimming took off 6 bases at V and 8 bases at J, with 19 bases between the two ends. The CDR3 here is CASRPTGRDLEAFF. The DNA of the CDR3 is TGTGCCAGCAGACCAACAGGGAGAGATTTGGAAGCTTTCTTT. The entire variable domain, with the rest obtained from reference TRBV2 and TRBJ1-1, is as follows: EPEVTQTPSHQVTQMGQEVILRCVPISNHLYFYWYRQILGQKVEFLVSFYNNEISEKSEIFDDQFSVERPDGSNFTLKIRSTKLEDSAMYFCASRPTGRDLEAFFGQGTRLTVV.

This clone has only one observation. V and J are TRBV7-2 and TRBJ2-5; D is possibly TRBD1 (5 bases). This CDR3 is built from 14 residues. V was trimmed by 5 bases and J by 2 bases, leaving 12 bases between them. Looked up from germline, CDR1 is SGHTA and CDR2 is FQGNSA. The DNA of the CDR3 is TGTGCCAGCAGCCCGGCAAGGGGTCAAGAGACCCAGTACTTC. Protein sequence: CASSPARGQETQYF.